A selection of T cell receptor beta chains follows, all from one sample in a study of metastatic and nonmetastatic thyroid tumors. Using MiXCR, TCRdb re-called clones from the PCR reads. This sample has some 35,000 clones, with approximately 30% found just once. The specimen sequenced was blood. Receptor source: a female donor with papillary thyroid cancer or a benign thyroid nodule (not recorded which). Some clones in this sample may be carry-over from other donors' samples. CDR3s include the opening cysteine and the closing phenylalanine or tryptophan. The D gene is left open where the match is weak. The size entry is marked missing in some rows and otherwise reads once, few, many or a size class.

TRBV18	many	.	15	TRBJ2-1	CASSPVGDTGNEQFF	TGTGCCAGCTCACCTGTAGGGGATACGGGGAATGAGCAGTTCTTC
TRBV6-1	few	TRBD1	17	TRBJ2-6	CASKGQGGVSGSNVLTF	TGTGCCAGCAAGGGACAGGGCGGAGTCTCTGGGTCTAACGTCCTGACTTTC
TRBV27	.	.	13	TRBJ1-2	CASSFDTLYGYTF	TGTGCCAGCAGTTTTGACACCTTATATGGCTACACCTTC
TRBV10-3	many	TRBD2	14	TRBJ2-3	CAIKTAGGTDTQYF	TGTGCCATCAAAACGGCGGGGGGCACAGATACGCAGTATTTT
TRBV6-4	many	TRBD1	14	TRBJ1-4	CASSDGTGGEKLFF	TGTGCCAGCAGTGACGGGACAGGGGGTGAAAAACTGTTTTTT
TRBV5-1	many	.	16	TRBJ1-3	CASSLQVFNSGNTIYF	TGCGCCAGCAGCTTACAGGTCTTTAACTCTGGAAACACCATATATTTT
TRBV7-3	.	.	17	TRBJ2-1	CASSLDSGINPYNEQSF	TGTGCCAGCAGCCTCGACAGTGGGATAAATCCCTACAATGAGCAGTCCTTC
TRBV28	few	.	14	TRBJ1-6	CASRTQGYNSPLHF	TGTGCCAGCAGGACCCAGGGTTATAATTCACCCCTCCACTTT
TRBV6-4	many	TRBD1	14	TRBJ2-3	CASSDGQGADTQYF	TGTGCCAGCAGTGACGGACAGGGGGCAGATACGCAGTATTTT
TRBV5-1	many	TRBD1	16	TRBJ2-3	CASSLVDRGRLDTQYF	TGCGCCAGCAGCTTGGTTGACAGGGGGCGTTTGGATACGCAGTATTTT